This entry lists 17 T cell receptor beta chains sequenced from one sample in a study of blood T cell repertoires in COVID-19. TCRdb keeps only in-frame clones here, not all; method: immunoSEQ multiplex PCR. The profile shows some 55,000 clones, over 90% of them singletons. The sample was peripheral blood. The receptor set was obtained from a human donor in a cohort sampled during active COVID-19.

This clone turned up a few times. V gene TRBV4-1 combines with J gene TRBJ2-2; weak D call: TRBD2 (6 bases). Germline CDR1 is MGHRA and CDR2 is YSYEKL. The CDR3 totals 17 residues. V gave up 1 base and J gave up 0 bases, with 12 bases separating them. In nucleotides, the CDR3 is TGCGCCAGCAGCCAAGGAAGGCGGGATGCGAACACCGGGGAGCTGTTTTTT. It codes for CASSQGRRDANTGELFF.

The V and J genes are TRBV13 and TRBJ2-3; 11 positions agree with TRBD1. Germline CDR1 and CDR2: PRHDT and FYEKMQ (reference sequence). There are 16 residues in the CDR3. V was pared by 4 bases and J by 5 bases, with 8 bases of the junction left unmatched. The CDR3 nucleotides are TGTGCCAGCAGCTCTCGGGACAGGGGGTTGTTAGATACGCAGTATTTT. Its protein product is CASSSRDRGLLDTQYF.

The J gene is TRBJ2-6, the V gene TRBV27; TRBD1 matches at 8 bases. The CDR3 is 16 residues long. V shed 6 bases and J 0 bases; nucleotides not matched to a gene: 4. CDR1 MNHEY and CDR2 SMNVEV come from the germline V gene (reference sequence). The CDR3 bases are TGTGCCAGCAGACAGGGGGTAAACTCTGGGGCCAACGTCCTGACTTTC. Translation gives CASRQGVNSGANVLTF.

The CDR3, as DNA: TGTGCCAGCAGGAGAAGCCAGGAGGTGGTGTACACCATATATTTT. Its translation: CASRRSQEVVYTIYF. V gene TRBV3-1 (or the pseudogene TRBV3-2) combines with J gene TRBJ1-3; D unresolved. CDR1 and CDR2 (germline): LGHDT, YNNKEL (reference sequence). V dropped 6 bases and J dropped 8 bases, with 20 bases sitting between them. This CDR3 has 15 amino acids.

The chain recombines TRBV30 with TRBJ1-1; D is uncertain. The CDR3 has 11 residues. CDR1 is GTSNPN, CDR2 SVGIG, per germline (reference sequence). Trimming cost V 2 bases and J 8 bases, with 9 bases left between them. The DNA of the CDR3 is TGTGCCTGGAGTCGTGTCGTGGAAGCTTTCTTT. This translates into CAWSRVVEAFF. The variable domain in full, completed from reference TRBV30 and TRBJ1-1, reads SQTIHQWPATLVQPVGSPLSLECTVEGTSNPNLYWYRQAAGRGLQLLFYSVGIGQISSEVPQNLSASRPQDRQFILSSKKLLLSDSGFYLCAWSRVVEAFFGQGTRLTVV.

The V gene is TRBV6-5, the J gene TRBJ2-1; 9 bases are shared with TRBD2. Germline values: CDR1 MNHEY, CDR2 SVGAGI. The CDR3 runs 13 residues. For the CDR3, the DNA is TGTGTCAAGGGCGGGGGGGCCAGCAATGAGCAGTTCTTC. It encodes CVKGGGASNEQFF.

CDR3 residues: CASSLYEWGHEQFF. In DNA, the CDR3 is TGTGCCAGCAGCCTTTACGAGTGGGGGCATGAGCAGTTCTTC. The rearrangement uses TRBV3-1 (or the pseudogene TRBV3-2) and TRBJ2-1; D is perhaps TRBD1 (6 bases). V was trimmed by 4 bases and J by 8 bases, leaving 15 bases between them. This CDR3 comprises 14 residues. CDR1 LGHDT and CDR2 YNNKEL come from the germline V gene (reference sequence).

The rearrangement joins TRBV12-5 to TRBJ1-5, with unresolved D. Germline lookup yields CDR1 LGHNT and CDR2 FRNRAP. CDR3 length: 16 residues. Trimming cost V 0 bases and J 2 bases, with 11 bases left between them. CDR3 in DNA: TGTGCTAGTGGTTTGGTTCCGGGGATAGGCAATCAGCCCCAGCATTTT. Protein sequence: CASGLVPGIGNQPQHF. Together with reference TRBV12-5 and TRBJ1-5, the CDR3 gives the full variable domain: DARVTQTPRHKVTEMGQEVTMRCQPILGHNTVFWYRQTMMQGLELLAYFRNRAPLDDSGMPKDRFSAEMPDATLATLKIQPSEPRDSAVYFCASGLVPGIGNQPQHFGDGTRLSIL.

Points on this clone: Other DNA sequences from this sample encode an identical CDR3 as well. V gene TRBV6-4 combines with J gene TRBJ1-2; 9 bases fit TRBD1. The V gene end was trimmed by 9 bases and the J gene end by 5 bases; junction bases not matched to a gene: 25. CDR3 length: 19 amino acids. Germline CDR1 MRHNA, CDR2 SNTAGT. CDR3 sequence (DNA): TGTGCCAGTCGGGCCGACCAGCTGGGGGACAGGGTCGCCTATTATGGCTACACCTTC. Translating gives CASRADQLGDRVAYYGYTF.

The chain carries TRBV9 and TRBJ2-5, with TRBD2 identical over 12 bases. CDR1 SGDLS and CDR2 YYNGEE come from the germline V gene. V was pared by 5 bases and J by 2 bases, with 7 bases of the junction left unmatched. This CDR3 is built from 16 residues. The CDR3 loop is CASRERTSGDQETQYF. Written as DNA, the CDR3 is TGTGCCAGCAGGGAGAGGACTAGCGGGGATCAAGAGACCCAGTACTTC.

The genes are TRBV11-2 and TRBJ2-2; 7 bases are shared with TRBD1. From germline, CDR1 is SGHAT and CDR2 FQNNGV. The CDR3 is made up of 15 amino acids. V was pared by 5 bases and J by 8 bases, with 11 bases of the junction left unmatched. CDR3 sequence (DNA): TGTGCCAGCAGCCCCCGCGAGGGGGCTGGTGGGGAGCTGTTTTTT. Its protein is CASSPREGAGGELFF.

The table lists this clone with a count of one. This rearrangement joins TRBV30 to TRBJ2-2; D gene ambiguous. The germline V gene has CDR1 GTSNPN and CDR2 SVGIG (reference sequence). V gave up 1 base and J gave up 3 bases, with 6 bases separating them. The CDR3 length is 13 residues. The CDR3 region has the DNA TGTGCCTGGAGTGAATCTTACACCGGGGAGCTGTTTTTT. This sequence encodes CAWSESYTGELFF.

J is TRBJ2-2 and V is TRBV11-2; TRBD1 matches 12 bases. Per germline, CDR1 SGHAT and CDR2 FQNNGV. The J segment lost 7 bases and the V segment lost 5 bases, leaving 11 bases of the junction unmatched. The CDR3 has 17 residues. The chain's CDR3 is CASSPRGTGGSNGELFF. CDR3 DNA sequence: TGTGCCAGCAGCCCGAGGGGGACAGGGGGCTCAAACGGGGAGCTGTTTTTT.

This rearrangement joins TRBV24-1 to TRBJ2-3, with TRBD2 matching 11 bases. Germline trimming cut 4 bases from V and 2 bases from J; bases unmatched to any gene: 1. The CDR3 is 15 amino acids. Germline CDR1 is KGHDR and CDR2 is SFDVKD. The DNA for the CDR3 is TGTGCCACCAGTGAGGGACTAGCGGACACAGATACGCAGTATTTT. This codes for CATSEGLADTDTQYF.

The chain recombines TRBV19 with TRBJ2-3; 11 bases are shared with TRBD2. CDR1 and CDR2 (germline): LNHDA, SQIVND (reference sequence). The CDR3 covers 16 residues. Trimming took 4 bases from V and 3 from J; bases not matched to a gene: 6. The CDR3 DNA reads as TGTGCCAGTAGTAAAATTAGCGGGGGGGAGACAGATACGCAGTATTTT. Protein: CASSKISGGETDTQYF.

The J gene is TRBJ2-3, the V gene TRBV5-4, with a weak D call TRBD2 (5 bases). The CDR3 consists of 16 residues. Trimming removed 4 bases from V and 1 base from J, with 16 bases in between. CDR1 SGHNT and CDR2 YYREEE come from the germline V gene (reference sequence). CDR3 protein: CASSPKDSVGTDTQYF. CDR3 sequence (DNA): TGTGCCAGCAGCCCCAAGGACTCTGTGGGCACAGATACGCAGTATTTT. Variable domain in full (rest from reference TRBV5-4 and TRBJ2-3): ETGVTQSPTHLIKTRGQQVTLRCSSQSGHNTVSWYQQALGQGPQFIFQYYREEENGRGNFPPRFSGLQFPNYSSELNVNALELDDSALYLCASSPKDSVGTDTQYFGPGTRLTVL.

The chain joins TRBV28 to TRBJ1-1; 7 nucleotides line up with TRBD1. The ends lost 3 bases at V and 1 base at J; junction bases unmatched: 2. There are 14 residues in the CDR3. Germline CDR1 MDHEN, CDR2 SYDVKM. CDR3 amino acids: CASSFGDRNTEAFF. In nucleotides, the CDR3 is TGTGCCAGCAGTTTTGGGGACAGGAACACTGAAGCTTTCTTT.